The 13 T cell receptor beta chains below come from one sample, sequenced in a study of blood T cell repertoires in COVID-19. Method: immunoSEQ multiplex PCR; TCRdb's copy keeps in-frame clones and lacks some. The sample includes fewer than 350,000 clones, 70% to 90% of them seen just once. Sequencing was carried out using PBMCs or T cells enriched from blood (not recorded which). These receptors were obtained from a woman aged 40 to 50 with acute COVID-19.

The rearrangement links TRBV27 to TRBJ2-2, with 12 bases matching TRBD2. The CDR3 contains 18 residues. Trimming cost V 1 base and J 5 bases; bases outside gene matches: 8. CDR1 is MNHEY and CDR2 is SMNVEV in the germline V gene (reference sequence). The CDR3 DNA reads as TGTGCCAGCAGTTTATTATCTAGCGGGAGGGCCGGGACCGGGGAGCTGTTTTTT. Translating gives CASSLLSSGRAGTGELFF.

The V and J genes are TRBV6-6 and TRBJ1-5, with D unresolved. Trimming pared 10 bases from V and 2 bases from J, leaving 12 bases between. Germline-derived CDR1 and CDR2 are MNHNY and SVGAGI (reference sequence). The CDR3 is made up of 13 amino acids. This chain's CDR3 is CATRSPGNQPQHF. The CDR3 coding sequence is TGTGCCACCCGATCACCGGGCAATCAGCCCCAGCATTTT.

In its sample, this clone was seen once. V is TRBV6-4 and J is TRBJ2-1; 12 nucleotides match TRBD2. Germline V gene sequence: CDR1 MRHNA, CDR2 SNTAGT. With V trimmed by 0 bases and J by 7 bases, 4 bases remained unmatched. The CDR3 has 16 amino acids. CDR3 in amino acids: CASSDSYLAGGNEQFF. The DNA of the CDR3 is TGTGCCAGCAGTGACTCATACCTAGCGGGGGGGAATGAGCAGTTCTTC.

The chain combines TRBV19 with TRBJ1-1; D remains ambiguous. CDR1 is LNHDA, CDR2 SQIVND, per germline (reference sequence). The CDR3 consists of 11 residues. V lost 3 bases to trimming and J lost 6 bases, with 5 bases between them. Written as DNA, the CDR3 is TGTGCCAGTAGTATTGGAGCTGAAGCTTTCTTT. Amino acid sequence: CASSIGAEAFF.

Written as DNA, the CDR3 is TGTGCCATCAGGGGCACTAGCACAGATACGCAGTATTTT. As protein: CAIRGTSTDTQYF. The rearrangement links TRBV10-3 to TRBJ2-3; D is ambiguous. Germline V gene sequence: CDR1 ENHRY, CDR2 SYGVKD. V was pared by 6 bases and J by 0 bases, with 7 bases between. This CDR3 has 13 residues.

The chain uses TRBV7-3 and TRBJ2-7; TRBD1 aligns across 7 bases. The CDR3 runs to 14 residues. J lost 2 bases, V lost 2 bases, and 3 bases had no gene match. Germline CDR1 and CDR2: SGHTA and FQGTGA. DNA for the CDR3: TGTGCCAGCAGCTTAGGCCAGGGGGCCTACGAGCAGTACTTC. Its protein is CASSLGQGAYEQYF. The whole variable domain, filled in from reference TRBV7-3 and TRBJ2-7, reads GAGVSQTPSNKVTEKGKYVELRCDPISGHTALYWYRQSLGQGPEFLIYFQGTGAADDSGLPNDRFFAVRPEGSVSTLKIQRTERGDSAVYLCASSLGQGAYEQYFGPGTRLTVT.

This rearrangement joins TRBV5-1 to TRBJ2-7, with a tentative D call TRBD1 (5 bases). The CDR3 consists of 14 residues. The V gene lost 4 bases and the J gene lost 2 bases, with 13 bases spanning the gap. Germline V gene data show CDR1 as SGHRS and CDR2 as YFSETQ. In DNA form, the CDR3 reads TGCGCCAGCAGCAGCAGGGATGTGACCTACGAGCAGTACTTC. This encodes CASSSRDVTYEQYF.

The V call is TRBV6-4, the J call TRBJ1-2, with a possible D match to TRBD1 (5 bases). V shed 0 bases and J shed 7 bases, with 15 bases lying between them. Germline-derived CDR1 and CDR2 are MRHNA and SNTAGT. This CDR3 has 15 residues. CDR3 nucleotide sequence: TGTGCCAGCAGTGACTCTGGGCAGGGCATCTCTGGCTACACCTTC. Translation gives CASSDSGQGISGYTF.

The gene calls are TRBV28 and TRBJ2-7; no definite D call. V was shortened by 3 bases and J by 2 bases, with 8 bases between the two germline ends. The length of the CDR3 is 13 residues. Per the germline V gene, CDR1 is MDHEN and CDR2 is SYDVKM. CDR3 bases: TGTGCCAGCAGTTTTGCCGCTACCTACGAGCAGTACTTC. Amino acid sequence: CASSFAATYEQYF.

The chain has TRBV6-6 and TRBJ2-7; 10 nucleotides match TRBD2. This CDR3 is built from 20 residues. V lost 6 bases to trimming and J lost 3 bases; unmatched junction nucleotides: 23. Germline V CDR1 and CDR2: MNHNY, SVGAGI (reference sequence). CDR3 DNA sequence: TGTGCCAGCAGCCGCGGCGCTAGCCCCTCAATTAGCGGGAGGTTCTACGAGCAGTACTTC. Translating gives CASSRGASPSISGRFYEQYF.

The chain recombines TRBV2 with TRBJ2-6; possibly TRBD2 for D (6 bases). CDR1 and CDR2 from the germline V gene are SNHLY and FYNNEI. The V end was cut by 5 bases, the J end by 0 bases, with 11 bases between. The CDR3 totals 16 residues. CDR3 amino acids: CASSRDGSSGANVLTF. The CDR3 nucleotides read TGTGCCAGCAGTCGGGACGGGAGCTCTGGGGCCAACGTCCTGACTTTC.

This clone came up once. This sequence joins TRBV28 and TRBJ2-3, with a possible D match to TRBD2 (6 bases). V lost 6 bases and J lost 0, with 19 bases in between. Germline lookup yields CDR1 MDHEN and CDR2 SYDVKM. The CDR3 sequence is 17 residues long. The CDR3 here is CASSREPHYTSTDTQYF. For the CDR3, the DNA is TGTGCCAGCAGCCGGGAGCCGCACTACACTAGCACAGATACGCAGTATTTT.

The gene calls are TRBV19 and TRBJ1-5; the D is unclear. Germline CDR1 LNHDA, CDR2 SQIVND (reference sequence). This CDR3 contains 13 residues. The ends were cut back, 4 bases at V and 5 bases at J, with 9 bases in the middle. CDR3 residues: CASSTLGYQPQHF. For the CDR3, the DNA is TGTGCCAGTAGTACCCTCGGTTATCAGCCCCAGCATTTT.